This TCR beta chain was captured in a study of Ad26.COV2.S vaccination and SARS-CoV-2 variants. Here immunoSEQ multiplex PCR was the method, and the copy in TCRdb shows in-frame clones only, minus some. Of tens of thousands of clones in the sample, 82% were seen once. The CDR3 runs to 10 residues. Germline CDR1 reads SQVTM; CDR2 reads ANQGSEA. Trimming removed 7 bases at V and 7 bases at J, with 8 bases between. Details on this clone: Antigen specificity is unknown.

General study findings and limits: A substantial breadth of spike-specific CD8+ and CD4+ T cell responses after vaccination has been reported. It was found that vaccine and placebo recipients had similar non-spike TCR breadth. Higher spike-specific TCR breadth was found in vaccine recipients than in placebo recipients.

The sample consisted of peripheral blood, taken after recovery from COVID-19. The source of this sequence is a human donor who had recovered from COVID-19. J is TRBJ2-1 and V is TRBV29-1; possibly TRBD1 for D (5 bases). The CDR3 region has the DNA TGCAGCGGACAGATAAATGAGCAGTTCTTC. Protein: CSGQINEQFF.